Presented here are 9 T cell receptor beta chains from one specimen sequenced in a study of early T cells in non-severe SARS-CoV-2 infection. In TCRdb, the 5' RACE reads were re-called with MiXCR into one record per CDR3 protein. The sample includes roughly 83,000 distinct CDR3 sequences, around 12% of them seen just once. The material was whole blood, obtained at baseline. Receptors were obtained from an adult who was a healthcare worker with PCR-confirmed SARS-CoV-2 infection or an uninfected control (not recorded which).

The rearrangement joins TRBV5-6 to TRBJ2-3; weak D call: TRBD2 (6 bases). Trimming shortened V by 3 bases and J by 1 base, and 12 bases separated the two germline ends. This CDR3 contains 15 residues. Germline CDR1 reads SGHDT; CDR2 reads YYEEEE. The CDR3 coding sequence is TGTGCCAGCAGCTCCGGACCGGGGGGCACAGATACGCAGTATTTT. Amino acids: CASSSGPGGTDTQYF.

This clonotype showed up just a few times. The gene calls are TRBV15 and TRBJ2-5; D perhaps matches TRBD1 (5 bases). V lost 8 bases to trimming and J lost 2 bases, with 12 bases between them. The CDR3 is made up of 13 amino acids. From germline, CDR1 is LNHNV and CDR2 YYDKDF (reference sequence). CDR3 bases: TGTGCCACCTCCAGGGTTTTACAAGAGACCCAGTACTTC. As protein: CATSRVLQETQYF.

This clonotype was found many times. The chain couples TRBV20-1 to TRBJ2-1; a weak D match, TRBD2 (6 bases). V was shortened by 0 bases and J by 6 bases, with 21 bases between the two germline ends. The CDR3 totals 17 residues. Germline loops: CDR1 DFQATT, CDR2 SNEGSKA (reference sequence). The CDR3 DNA follows: TGCAGTGCTAGAGAAGTATCCGGGGGTGATAGGGCCAATGAGCAGTTCTTC. Translated: CSAREVSGGDRANEQFF.

J is TRBJ1-3 and V is TRBV7-6, with D unresolved. Germline values: CDR1 SGHVS, CDR2 FNYEAQ. The V end was cut by 5 bases, the J end by 2 bases, with 10 bases between. This CDR3 contains 14 residues. CDR3 in amino acids: CASSLGSAGNTIYF. CDR3 DNA: TGTGCCAGCAGCCTCGGGAGCGCTGGAAACACCATATATTTT.

This clonotype was detected only a few times. The chain joins TRBV7-2 to TRBJ2-7, with 8 bases matching TRBD2. Germline V CDR1 and CDR2: SGHTA, FQGNSA. The CDR3 is 15 amino acids. V lost 2 bases and J lost 0; bases outside the gene matches: 3. The CDR3 region has the DNA TGTGCCAGCAGCTTATCCGGGACTAGCTCCTACGAGCAGTACTTC. Protein product: CASSLSGTSSYEQYF.

In this sample, this clonotype turned up a few times. J is TRBJ2-2 and V is TRBV12-3 or TRBV12-4; tentatively, D is TRBD1 or TRBD2 (5 bases each). The CDR3 runs to 15 residues. V was cut by 6 bases and J by 0 bases, with 11 bases left in between. The CDR3 protein is CASRFRGPNTGELFF. The DNA for the CDR3 is TGTGCCAGCAGGTTTCGGGGACCGAACACCGGGGAGCTGTTTTTT.

The chain uses TRBV27 and TRBJ1-2; 9 bases map to TRBD1. This CDR3 spans 15 amino acids. The J segment lost 5 bases and the V segment lost 4 bases, leaving 8 bases of the junction unmatched. CDR1 is MNHEY and CDR2 is SMNVEV in the germline V gene (reference sequence). The CDR3 DNA reads TGTGCCAGCAGTTCTCTATCCGGGACAGGGTATGGCTACACCTTC. This encodes CASSSLSGTGYGYTF.

This clonotype was seen repeatedly, ten times or more. The rearrangement uses TRBV12-3 or TRBV12-4 and TRBJ2-1, with 7 nucleotides matching TRBD2. There are 15 residues in the CDR3. Trimming at V came to 8 bases and at J to 5 bases, leaving 12 bases not matched to a gene. CDR3 residues: CASRQRREKDNEQFF. CDR3 nucleotide sequence: TGTGCCAGCCGGCAAAGGCGGGAGAAGGACAATGAGCAGTTCTTC.

The chain is built from TRBV7-9 and TRBJ1-2; D is ambiguous. Germline V CDR1 and CDR2: SEHNR, FQNEAQ (reference sequence). The CDR3 consists of 11 residues. V was pared by 3 bases and J by 6 bases, with 5 bases between. The CDR3 protein is CASSLVDGYTF. CDR3 nucleotides: TGTGCCAGCAGCTTGGTGGATGGCTACACCTTC.